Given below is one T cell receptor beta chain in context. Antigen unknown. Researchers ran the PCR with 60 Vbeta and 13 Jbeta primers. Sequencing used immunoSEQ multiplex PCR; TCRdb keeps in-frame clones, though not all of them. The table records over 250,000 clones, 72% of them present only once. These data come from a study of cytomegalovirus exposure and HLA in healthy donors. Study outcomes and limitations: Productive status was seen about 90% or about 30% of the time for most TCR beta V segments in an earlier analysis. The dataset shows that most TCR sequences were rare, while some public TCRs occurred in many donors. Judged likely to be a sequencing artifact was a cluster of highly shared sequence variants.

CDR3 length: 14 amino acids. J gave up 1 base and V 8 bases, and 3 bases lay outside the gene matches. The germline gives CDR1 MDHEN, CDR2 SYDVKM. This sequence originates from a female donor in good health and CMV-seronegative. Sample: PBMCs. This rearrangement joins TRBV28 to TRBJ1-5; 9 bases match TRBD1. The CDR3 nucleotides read TGTGCCAGCTGGACAGGGGTCAGCAATCAGCCCCAGCATTTT. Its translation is CASWTGVSNQPQHF.